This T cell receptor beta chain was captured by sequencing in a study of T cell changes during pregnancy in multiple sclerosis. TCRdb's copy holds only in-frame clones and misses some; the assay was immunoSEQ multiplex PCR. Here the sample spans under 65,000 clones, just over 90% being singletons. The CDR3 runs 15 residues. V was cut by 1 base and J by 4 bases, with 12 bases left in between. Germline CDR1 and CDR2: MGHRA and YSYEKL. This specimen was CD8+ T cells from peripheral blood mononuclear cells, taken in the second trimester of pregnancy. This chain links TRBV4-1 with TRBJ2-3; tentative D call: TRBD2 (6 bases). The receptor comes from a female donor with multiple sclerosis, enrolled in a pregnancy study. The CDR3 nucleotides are TGCGCCAGCAGCCAAGGTGATAGCGGAGCAGATACGCAGTATTTT. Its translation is CASSQGDSGADTQYF.